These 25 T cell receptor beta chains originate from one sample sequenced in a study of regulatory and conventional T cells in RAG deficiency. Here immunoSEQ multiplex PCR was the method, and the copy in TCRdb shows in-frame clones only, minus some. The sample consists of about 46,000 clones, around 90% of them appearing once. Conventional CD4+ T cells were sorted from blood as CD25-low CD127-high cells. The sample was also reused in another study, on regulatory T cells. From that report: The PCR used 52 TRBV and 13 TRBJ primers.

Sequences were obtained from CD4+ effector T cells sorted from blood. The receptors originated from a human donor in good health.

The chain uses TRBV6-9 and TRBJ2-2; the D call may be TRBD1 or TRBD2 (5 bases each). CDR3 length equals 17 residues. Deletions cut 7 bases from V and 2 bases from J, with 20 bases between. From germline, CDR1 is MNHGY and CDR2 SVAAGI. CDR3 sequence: CASIRVGPHYNTGELFF. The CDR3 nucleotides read TGTGCCAGCATACGGGTGGGACCCCACTACAACACCGGGGAGCTGTTTTTT.

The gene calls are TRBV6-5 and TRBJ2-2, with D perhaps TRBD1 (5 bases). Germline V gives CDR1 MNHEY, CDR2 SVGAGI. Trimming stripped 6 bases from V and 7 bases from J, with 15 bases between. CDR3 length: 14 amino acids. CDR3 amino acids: CASSSPLDSGELFF. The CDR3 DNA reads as TGTGCCAGCAGCTCGCCCCTTGACAGCGGGGAGCTGTTTTTT.

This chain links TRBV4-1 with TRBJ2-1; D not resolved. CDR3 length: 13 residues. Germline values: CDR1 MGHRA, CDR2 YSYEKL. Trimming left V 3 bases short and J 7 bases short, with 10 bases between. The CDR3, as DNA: TGCGCCAGCAGCCAGGGCCTGGGGAATGAGCAGTTCTTC. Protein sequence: CASSQGLGNEQFF.

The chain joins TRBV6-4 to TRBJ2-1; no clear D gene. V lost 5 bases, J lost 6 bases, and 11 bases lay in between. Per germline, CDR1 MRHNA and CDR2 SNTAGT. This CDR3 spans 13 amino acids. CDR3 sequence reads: CASSTLSGNEQFF. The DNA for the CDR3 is TGTGCCAGCAGTACCCTCTCGGGCAATGAGCAGTTCTTC.

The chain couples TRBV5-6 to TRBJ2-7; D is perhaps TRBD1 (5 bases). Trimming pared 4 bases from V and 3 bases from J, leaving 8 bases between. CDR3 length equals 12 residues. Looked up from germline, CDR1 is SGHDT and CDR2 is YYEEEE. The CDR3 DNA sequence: TGTGCCAGCAGCCTAGGGGACTACGAGCAGTACTTC. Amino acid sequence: CASSLGDYEQYF.

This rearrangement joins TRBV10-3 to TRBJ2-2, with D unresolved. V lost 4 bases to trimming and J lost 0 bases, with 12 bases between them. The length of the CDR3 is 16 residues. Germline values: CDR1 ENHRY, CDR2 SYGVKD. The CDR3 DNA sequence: TGTGCCATCAGTGCGGAGAAGATAACGAACACCGGGGAGCTGTTTTTT. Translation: CAISAEKITNTGELFF.

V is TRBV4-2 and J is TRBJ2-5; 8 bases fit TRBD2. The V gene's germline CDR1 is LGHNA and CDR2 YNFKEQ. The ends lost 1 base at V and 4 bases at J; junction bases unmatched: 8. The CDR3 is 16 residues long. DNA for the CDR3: TGTGCCAGCAGCCAAGGGTTTAGCGGGGCCCCAGAGACCCAGTACTTC. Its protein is CASSQGFSGAPETQYF.

The CDR3, as DNA: TGTGCCAGCAGTCAGCTAGTGTCCTCCTACGAGCAGTACTTC. This gives the protein CASSQLVSSYEQYF. V usage is TRBV28 and J usage is TRBJ2-7; no firm D call. Trimming took 5 bases from V and 0 from J, leaving 11 bases between them. Germline V CDR1 and CDR2: MDHEN, SYDVKM. The CDR3 contains 14 residues.

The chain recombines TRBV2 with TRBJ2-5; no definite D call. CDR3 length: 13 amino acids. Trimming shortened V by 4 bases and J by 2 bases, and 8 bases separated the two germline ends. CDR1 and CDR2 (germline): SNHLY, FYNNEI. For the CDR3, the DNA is TGTGCCAGCAGTGTAGTGGTGCAAGAGACCCAGTACTTC. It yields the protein CASSVVVQETQYF.

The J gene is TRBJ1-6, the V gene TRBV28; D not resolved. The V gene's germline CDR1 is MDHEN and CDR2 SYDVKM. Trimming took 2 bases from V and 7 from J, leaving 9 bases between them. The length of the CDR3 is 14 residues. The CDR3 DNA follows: TGTGCCAGCAGTTTAGCAGGCGCGAATTCACCCCTCCACTTT. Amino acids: CASSLAGANSPLHF.

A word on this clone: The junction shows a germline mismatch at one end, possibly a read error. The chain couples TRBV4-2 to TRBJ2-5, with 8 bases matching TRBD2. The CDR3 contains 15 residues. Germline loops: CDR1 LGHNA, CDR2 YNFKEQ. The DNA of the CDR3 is TGTGCCAACAGCCCGACGGGAGGGCGCCTGGAGACCCAGTACTTC. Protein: CANSPTGGRLETQYF.

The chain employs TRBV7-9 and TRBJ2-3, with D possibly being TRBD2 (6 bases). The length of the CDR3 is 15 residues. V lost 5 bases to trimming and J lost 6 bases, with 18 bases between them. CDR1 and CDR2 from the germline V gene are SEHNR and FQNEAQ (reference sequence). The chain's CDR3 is CASSPWAGRGDTQYF. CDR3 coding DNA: TGTGCCAGCAGCCCTTGGGCGGGGCGAGGGGATACGCAGTATTTT.

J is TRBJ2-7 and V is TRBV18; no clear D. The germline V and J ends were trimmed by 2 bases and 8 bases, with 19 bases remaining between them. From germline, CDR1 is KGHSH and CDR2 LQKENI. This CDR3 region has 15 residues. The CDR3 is CASSPYDNSKGKQYF. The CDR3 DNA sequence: TGTGCCAGCTCACCATACGACAACTCCAAGGGTAAGCAGTACTTC.

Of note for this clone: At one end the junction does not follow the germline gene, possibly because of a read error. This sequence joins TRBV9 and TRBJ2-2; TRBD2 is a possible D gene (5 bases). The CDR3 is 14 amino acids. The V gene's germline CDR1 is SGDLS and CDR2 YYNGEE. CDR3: CASSADGHTGELFF. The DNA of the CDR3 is TGTGCCAGCAGCGCGGACGGTCACACCGGGGAGCTATTTTTT.

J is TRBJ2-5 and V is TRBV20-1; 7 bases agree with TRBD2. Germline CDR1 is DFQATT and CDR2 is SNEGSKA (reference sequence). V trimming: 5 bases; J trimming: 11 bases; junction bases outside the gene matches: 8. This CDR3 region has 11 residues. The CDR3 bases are TGCAGTGCTTGGGGGGGTTTGGAGCAGTACTTC. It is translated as CSAWGGLEQYF.

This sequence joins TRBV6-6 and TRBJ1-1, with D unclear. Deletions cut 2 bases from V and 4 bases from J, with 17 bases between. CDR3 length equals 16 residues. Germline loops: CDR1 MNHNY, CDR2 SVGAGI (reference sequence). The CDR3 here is CASSYNVGGRITEAFF. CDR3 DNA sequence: TGTGCCAGCAGTTACAATGTCGGAGGCCGAATCACTGAAGCTTTCTTT.

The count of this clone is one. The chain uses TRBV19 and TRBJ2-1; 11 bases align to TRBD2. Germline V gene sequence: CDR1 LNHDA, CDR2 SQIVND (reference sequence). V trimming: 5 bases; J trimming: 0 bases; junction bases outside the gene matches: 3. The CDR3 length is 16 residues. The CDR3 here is CASSFTSGSSYNEQFF. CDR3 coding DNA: TGTGCCAGTAGTTTTACTAGCGGGAGCTCCTACAATGAGCAGTTCTTC.

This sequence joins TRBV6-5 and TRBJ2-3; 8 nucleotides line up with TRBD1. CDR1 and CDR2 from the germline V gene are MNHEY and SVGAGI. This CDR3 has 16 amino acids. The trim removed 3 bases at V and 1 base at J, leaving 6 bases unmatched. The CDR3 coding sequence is TGTGCCAGCAGTTATCAGGCAGGGGGCGGCACAGATACGCAGTATTTT. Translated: CASSYQAGGGTDTQYF.

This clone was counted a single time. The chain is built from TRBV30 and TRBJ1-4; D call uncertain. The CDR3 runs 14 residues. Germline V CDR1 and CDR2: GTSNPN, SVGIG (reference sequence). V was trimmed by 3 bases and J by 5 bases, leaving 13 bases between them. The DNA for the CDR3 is TGTGCCTGGAGGGGTGTAACTCTGAATGAAAAACTGTTTTTT. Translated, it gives CAWRGVTLNEKLFF.

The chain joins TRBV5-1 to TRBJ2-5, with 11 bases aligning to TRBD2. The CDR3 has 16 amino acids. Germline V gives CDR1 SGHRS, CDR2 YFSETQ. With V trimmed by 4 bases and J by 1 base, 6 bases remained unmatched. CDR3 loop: CASSLLSGGAQETQYF. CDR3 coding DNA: TGCGCCAGCAGCCTGCTTAGCGGGGGGGCCCAAGAGACCCAGTACTTC.

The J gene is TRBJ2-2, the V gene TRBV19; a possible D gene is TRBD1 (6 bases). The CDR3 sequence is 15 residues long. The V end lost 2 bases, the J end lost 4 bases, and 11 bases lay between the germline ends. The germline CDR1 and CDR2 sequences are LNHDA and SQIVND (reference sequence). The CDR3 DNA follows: TGTGCCAGTAGTATAACAGGGATAGCCACCGGGGAGCTGTTTTTT. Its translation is CASSITGIATGELFF.

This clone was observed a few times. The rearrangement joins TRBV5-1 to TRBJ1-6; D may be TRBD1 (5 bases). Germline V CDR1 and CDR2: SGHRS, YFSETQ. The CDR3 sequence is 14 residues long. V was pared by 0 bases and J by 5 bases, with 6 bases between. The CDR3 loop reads CASSLGRDNSPLHF. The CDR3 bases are TGCGCCAGCAGCTTGGGCAGGGATAATTCACCCCTCCACTTT.

CDR3 protein: CASSDRQGGIYGYTF. The CDR3 DNA follows: TGTGCCAGCAGTGACCGGCAGGGAGGCATCTATGGCTACACCTTC. V and J are TRBV25-1 and TRBJ1-2, with D possibly TRBD1 on 5 matching bases. Trimming stripped 3 bases from V and 4 bases from J, with 15 bases between. The CDR3 has 15 amino acids. From germline, CDR1 is MGHDK and CDR2 SYGVNS.

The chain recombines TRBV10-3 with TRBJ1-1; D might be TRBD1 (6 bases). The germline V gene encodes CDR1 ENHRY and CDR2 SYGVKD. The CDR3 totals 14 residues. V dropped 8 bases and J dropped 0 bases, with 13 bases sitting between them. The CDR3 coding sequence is TGTGCCATCGGGGGCGGTTCGATGAACACTGAAGCTTTCTTT. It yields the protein CAIGGGSMNTEAFF.

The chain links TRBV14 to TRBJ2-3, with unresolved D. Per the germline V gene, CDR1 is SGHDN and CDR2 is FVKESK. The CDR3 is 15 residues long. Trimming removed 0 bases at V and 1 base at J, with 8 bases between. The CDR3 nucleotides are TGTGCCAGCAGCCAAGACTCCCGGGGCACAGATACGCAGTATTTT. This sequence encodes CASSQDSRGTDTQYF.